This T cell receptor beta chain was identified during a study of metastatic and nonmetastatic thyroid tumors. Study-wide context: Repertoires from blood and tumor or nodule tissue of malignant and benign thyroid patients were compared. Points from the study as a whole: According to reports, the diversity of TCR beta was significantly higher in malignant thyroid tumors than in benign nodules, and this held in both blood and tumor samples.

For this clone: The antigen is not known.

Not a single patient had been given any form of treatment at any point before undergoing thyroid surgery. Deletions cut 7 bases from V and 3 bases from J, with 13 bases between. CDR3 length equals 13 residues. Germline loops: CDR1 SNHLY, CDR2 FYNNEI. Original data processing: What underpinned the distant-metastasis classifier for papillary thyroid cancer was the set of CDR3 differences across clinicopathological groups. TCRdb called clones again from the PCR reads with MiXCR. The V and J calls were not made by the authors but by TCRdb's processing. The data show just under 20,000 clones, 25% to 30% seen once.

This receptor was taken from a female donor with papillary thyroid cancer or a benign thyroid nodule (not recorded which). Some clones in this sample may be carry-over from other donors' samples. The sequencing sample was made of blood. This chain links TRBV2 with TRBJ2-7, with unresolved D. The CDR3 region has the DNA TGTGCCAGCATGGCACCGGACGGCTACGAGCAGTACTTC. It specifies CASMAPDGYEQYF.